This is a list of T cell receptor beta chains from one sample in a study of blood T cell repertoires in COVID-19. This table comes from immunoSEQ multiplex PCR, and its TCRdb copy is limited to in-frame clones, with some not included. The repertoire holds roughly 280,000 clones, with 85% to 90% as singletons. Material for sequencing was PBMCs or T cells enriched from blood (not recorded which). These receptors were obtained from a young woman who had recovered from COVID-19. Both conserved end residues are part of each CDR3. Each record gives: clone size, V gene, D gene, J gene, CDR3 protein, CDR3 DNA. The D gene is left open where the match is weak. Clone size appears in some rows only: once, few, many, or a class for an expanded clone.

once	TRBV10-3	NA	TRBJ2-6	CAISDPAGANVLTF	TGTGCCATCAGTGACCCGGCTGGGGCCAACGTCCTGACTTTC
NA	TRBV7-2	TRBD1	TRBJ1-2	CASSYQGAPYGYTF	TGTGCCAGCAGTTATCAGGGGGCCCCCTATGGCTACACCTTC
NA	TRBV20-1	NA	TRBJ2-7	CSAAGIGQQYF	TGCAGTGCTGCCGGAATTGGGCAGCAGTACTTC
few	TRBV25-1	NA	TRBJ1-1	CASSEGHTEAFF	TGTGCCAGCAGTGAGGGGCACACTGAAGCTTTCTTT
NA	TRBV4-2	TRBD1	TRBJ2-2	CASSTGTGTNTGELFF	TGTGCCAGCAGCACCGGGACAGGGACGAACACCGGGGAGCTGTTTTTT
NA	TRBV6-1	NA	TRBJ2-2	CASSEGSGYFNTGELFF	TGTGCCAGCAGTGAAGGTTCGGGATATTTTAACACCGGGGAGCTGTTTTTT
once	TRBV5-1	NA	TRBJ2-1	CASSLATNGEQFF	TGCGCCAGCAGCTTGGCGACAAACGGTGAGCAGTTCTTC
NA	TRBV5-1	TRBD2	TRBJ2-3	CASSVSGGGGTDTQYF	TGCGCCAGCAGTGTTAGCGGGGGAGGTGGGACAGATACGCAGTATTTT
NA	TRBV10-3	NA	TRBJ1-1	CAISESGGTEAFF	TGTGCCATCAGTGAATCAGGAGGGACTGAAGCTTTCTTT
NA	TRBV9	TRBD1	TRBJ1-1	CASSPRTGPNTEAFF	TGTGCCAGCAGCCCCCGGACAGGTCCGAACACTGAAGCTTTCTTT